The sequence of this TCR beta chain was determined in a study of T cell changes during pregnancy in multiple sclerosis. The CDR3 sequence is 18 residues long. Germline V lookup: CDR1 GTSNPN, CDR2 SVGIG (reference sequence). The J segment lost 2 bases and the V segment lost 5 bases, leaving 19 bases of the junction unmatched. Only in-frame clones appear in the TCRdb table, and some are missing; sequencing was by immunoSEQ multiplex PCR. The sample lists about 110,000 clones; 85% to 95% were seen once. This specimen consisted of peripheral blood, obtained after pregnancy. The chain recombines TRBV30 with TRBJ2-3; 7 nucleotides match TRBD1. The clonotype originates from a female donor with multiple sclerosis, enrolled in a pregnancy study. CDR3 amino acids: CAWAHETPGQSFTDTQYF. For the CDR3, the DNA is TGTGCCTGGGCCCACGAGACTCCGGGACAGTCCTTCACAGATACGCAGTATTTT.